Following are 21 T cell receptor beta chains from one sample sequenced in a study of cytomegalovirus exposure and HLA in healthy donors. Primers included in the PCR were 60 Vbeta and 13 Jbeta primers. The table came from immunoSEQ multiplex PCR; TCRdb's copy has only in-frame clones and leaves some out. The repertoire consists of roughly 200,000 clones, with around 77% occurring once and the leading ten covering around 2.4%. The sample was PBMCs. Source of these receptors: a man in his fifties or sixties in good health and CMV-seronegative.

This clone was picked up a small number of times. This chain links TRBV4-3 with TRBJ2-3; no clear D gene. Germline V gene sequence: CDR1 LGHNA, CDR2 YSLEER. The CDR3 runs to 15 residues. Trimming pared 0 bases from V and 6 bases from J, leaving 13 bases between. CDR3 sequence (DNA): TGCGCCAGCAGCCAAGATGGTGCCACTACGGATACGCAGTATTTT. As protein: CASSQDGATTDTQYF.

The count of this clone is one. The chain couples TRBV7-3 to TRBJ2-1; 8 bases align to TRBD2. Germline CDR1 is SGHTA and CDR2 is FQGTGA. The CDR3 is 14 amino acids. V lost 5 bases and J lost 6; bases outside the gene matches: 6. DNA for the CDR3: TGTGCCAGCAGCCCACAGAGCGGGAGCAATGAGCAGTTCTTC. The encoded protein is CASSPQSGSNEQFF.

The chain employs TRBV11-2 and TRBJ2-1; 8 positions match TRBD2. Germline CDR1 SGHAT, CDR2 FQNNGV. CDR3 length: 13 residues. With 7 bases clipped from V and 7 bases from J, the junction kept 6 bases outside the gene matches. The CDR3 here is CASKVGGRNEQFF. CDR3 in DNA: TGTGCCAGCAAGGTGGGCGGGAGGAATGAGCAGTTCTTC.

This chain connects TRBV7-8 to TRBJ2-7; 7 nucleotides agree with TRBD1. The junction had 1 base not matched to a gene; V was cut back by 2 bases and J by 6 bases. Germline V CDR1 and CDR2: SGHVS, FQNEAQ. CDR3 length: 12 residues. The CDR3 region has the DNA TGTGCCAGCAGCTTACCAGGGGGCGAGCAGTACTTC. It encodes CASSLPGGEQYF.

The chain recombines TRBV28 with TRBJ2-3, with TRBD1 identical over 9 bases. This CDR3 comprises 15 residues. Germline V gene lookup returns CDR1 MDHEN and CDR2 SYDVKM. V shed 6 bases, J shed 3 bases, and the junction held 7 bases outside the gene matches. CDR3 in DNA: TGTGCCAGCAGCGTTACAGGGGGCTTGACAGATACGCAGTATTTT. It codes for CASSVTGGLTDTQYF.

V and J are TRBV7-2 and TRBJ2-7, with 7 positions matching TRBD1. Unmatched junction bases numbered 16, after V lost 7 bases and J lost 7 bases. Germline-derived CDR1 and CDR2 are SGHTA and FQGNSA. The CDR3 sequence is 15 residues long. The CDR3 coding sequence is TGTGCCAGCACCCTCAGGACAGGTATTACAACAGAGCAGTACTTC. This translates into CASTLRTGITTEQYF.

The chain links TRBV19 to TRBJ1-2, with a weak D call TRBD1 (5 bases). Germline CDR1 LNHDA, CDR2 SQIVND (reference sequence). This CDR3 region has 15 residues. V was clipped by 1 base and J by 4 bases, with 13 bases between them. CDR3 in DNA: TGTGCCAGTAGTATAGCAGGCAGGGCTGGCTATGGCTACACCTTC. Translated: CASSIAGRAGYGYTF.

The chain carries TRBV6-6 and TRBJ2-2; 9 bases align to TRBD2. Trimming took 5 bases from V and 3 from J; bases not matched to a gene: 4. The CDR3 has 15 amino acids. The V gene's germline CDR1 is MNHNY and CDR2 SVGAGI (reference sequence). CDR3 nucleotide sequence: TGTGCCAGCAGTCTAGCGGGACAGTACACCGGGGAGCTGTTTTTT. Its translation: CASSLAGQYTGELFF.

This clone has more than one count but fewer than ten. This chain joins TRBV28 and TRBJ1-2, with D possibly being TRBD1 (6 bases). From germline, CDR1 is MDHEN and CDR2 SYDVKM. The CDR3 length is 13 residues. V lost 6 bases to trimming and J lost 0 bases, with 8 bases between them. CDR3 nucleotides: TGTGCCAGCAGCCGACAGGCTAACTATGGCTACACCTTC. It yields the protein CASSRQANYGYTF.

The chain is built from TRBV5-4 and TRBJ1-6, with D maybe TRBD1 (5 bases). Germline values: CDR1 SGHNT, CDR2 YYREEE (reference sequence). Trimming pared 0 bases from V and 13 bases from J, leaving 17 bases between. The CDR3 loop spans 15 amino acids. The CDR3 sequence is CASSLAGRERPPLHF. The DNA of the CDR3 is TGTGCCAGCAGCTTGGCAGGCAGGGAACGACCCCCCCTCCACTTT.

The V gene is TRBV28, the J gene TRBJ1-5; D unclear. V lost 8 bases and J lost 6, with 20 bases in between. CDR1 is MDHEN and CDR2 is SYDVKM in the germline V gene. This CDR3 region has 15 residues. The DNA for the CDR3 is TGTGCCAGCCATCCGCTTAGGATCCCGGGTCAGCCCCAGCATTTT. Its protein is CASHPLRIPGQPQHF.

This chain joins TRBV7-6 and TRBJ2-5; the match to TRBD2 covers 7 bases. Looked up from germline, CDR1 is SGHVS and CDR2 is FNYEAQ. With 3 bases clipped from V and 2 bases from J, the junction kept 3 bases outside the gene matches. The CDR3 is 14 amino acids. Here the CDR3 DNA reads TGTGCCAGCAGCTTGGGACTAATTCAAGAGACCCAGTACTTC. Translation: CASSLGLIQETQYF.

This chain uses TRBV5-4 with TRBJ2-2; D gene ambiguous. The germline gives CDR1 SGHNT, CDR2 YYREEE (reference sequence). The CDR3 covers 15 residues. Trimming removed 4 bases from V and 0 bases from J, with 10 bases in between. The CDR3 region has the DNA TGTGCCAGCAGCCCCGGTTCTACGAACACCGGGGAGCTGTTTTTT. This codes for CASSPGSTNTGELFF.

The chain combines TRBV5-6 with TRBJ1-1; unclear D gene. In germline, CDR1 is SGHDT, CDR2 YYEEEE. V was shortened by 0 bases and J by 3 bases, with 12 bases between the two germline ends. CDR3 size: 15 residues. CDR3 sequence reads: CASSLGWSSDTEAFF. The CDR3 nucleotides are TGTGCCAGCAGCTTGGGTTGGTCAAGCGACACTGAAGCTTTCTTT.

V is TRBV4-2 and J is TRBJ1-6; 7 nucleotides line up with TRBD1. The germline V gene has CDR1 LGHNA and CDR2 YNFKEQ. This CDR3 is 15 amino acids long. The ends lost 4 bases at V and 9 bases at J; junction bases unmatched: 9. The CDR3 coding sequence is TGTGCCAGCAGCCTAGAAGACAGGGACGGTTCACCCCTCCACTTT. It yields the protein CASSLEDRDGSPLHF.

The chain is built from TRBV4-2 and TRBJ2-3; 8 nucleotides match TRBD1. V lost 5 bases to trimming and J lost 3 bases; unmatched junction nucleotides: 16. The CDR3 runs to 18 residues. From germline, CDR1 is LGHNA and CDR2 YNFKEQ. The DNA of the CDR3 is TGTGCCAGCAGCAACGGTTTAAACAGGGGGGCGAGGACAGATACGCAGTATTTT. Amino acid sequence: CASSNGLNRGARTDTQYF.

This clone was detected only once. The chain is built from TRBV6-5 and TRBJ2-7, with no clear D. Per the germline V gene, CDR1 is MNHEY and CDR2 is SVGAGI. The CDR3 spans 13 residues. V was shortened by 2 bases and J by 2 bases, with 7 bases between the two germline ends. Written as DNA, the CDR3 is TGTGCCAGCAGTTACGCAGGTGCCTACGAGCAGTACTTC. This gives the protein CASSYAGAYEQYF.

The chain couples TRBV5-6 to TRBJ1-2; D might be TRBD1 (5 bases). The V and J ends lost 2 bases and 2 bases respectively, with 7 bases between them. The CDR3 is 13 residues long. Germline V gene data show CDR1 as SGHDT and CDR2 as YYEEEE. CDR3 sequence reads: CASSLGHNYGYTF. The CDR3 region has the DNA TGTGCCAGCAGCTTAGGACACAACTATGGCTACACCTTC.

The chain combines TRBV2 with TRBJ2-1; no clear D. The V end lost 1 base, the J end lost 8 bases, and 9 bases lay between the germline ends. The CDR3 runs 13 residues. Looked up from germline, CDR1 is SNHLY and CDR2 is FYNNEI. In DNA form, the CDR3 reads TGTGCCAGCAGTGAAGGACAATTCCATGAGCAGTTCTTC. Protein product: CASSEGQFHEQFF.

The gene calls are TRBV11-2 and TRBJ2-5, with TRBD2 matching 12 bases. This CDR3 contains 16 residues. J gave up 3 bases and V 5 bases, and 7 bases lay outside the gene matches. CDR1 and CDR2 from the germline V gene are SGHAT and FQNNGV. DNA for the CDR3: TGTGCCAGCAGCCCCCGACTAGCGGGAGAGAAAGAGACCCAGTACTTC. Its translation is CASSPRLAGEKETQYF.

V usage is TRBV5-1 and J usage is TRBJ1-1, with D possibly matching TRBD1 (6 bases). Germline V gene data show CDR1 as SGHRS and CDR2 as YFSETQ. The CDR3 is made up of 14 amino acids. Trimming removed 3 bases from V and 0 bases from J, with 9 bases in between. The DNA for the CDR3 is TGCGCCAGCAGCTCTGGACAGTTGAACACTGAAGCTTTCTTT. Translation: CASSSGQLNTEAFF.